This T cell receptor beta chain was recorded in a study of T cell responses to AZD1222 COVID-19 vaccine. Study-wide results and caveats: Samples come after the peak T cell response, not at day 14.

Trimming shortened V by 4 bases and J by 6 bases, and 9 bases separated the two germline ends. The CDR3 runs 12 residues. In germline, CDR1 is SGDLS, CDR2 YYNGEE. Of note for this clone: The antigen remains undetermined.

Libraries were prepared by immunoSEQ multiplex PCR; TCRdb keeps only in-frame clonotypes and omits some of them. The sample lists 95,000 to 120,000 clones; around 90% were seen once. The material was peripheral blood, obtained on day 0 of MenACWY control vaccination. The receptor was derived from an adult in good health. The chain combines TRBV9 with TRBJ2-3, with D unclear. The CDR3 sequence: CASSPPFDTQYF. In DNA form, the CDR3 reads TGTGCCAGCAGCCCACCTTTCGATACGCAGTATTTT.